This TCR beta chain was identified during a study of blood T cell repertoires in COVID-19 (TCRdb year 2020). For context, the study as a whole: Collaborator samples came from the United States, Italy and Spain and covered acute and convalescent phases of COVID-19. The samples were drawn from two sources: the first 160 participants of the ongoing ImmuneRACE study, and approximately 1,300 subjects contributed by 6 global collaborators. Where available, HLA class I and class II types were obtained from metadata supplied by the sample provider rather than from assay-based typing. Subjects who had been exposed to COVID-19, were actively infected with it, or had recovered from it provided the deeply sampled blood TCRbeta repertoires that made up the dataset. The repertoires were released in a freely available public database meant as a resource for research on the immune response to SARS-CoV-2. Nearly every sample came with metadata listing a de-identified subject ID, COVID-19 status, age in years and sex. The material from the prospective study consisted of cDNA or gDNA derived from T cells, B-cell-depleted T cells, or PBMCs.

The collaborating institutions used their own protocols to collect whole blood in K2EDTA tubes. For TCRbeta analysis, collaborator samples were shipped as frozen whole blood, as isolated PBMCs, or as DNA extracted from either sample type. The research as a whole found: Clinical and demographic metadata were provided uncurated, with the amount varying by source and participant.

At the junction V is shortened by 5 bases and J by 0 bases; bases outside the gene matches: 10. The CDR3 runs 17 residues from the cysteine to the phenylalanine. The sequence is cut down to CDR3 DNA, 51 bases in frame from base 1. In the germline V gene, CDR1 corresponds to SQVTM and CDR2 to ANQGSEA. Comments on this clone: There is no known antigen for this receptor. Qualities for individual bases were not recorded, and no much larger clone is one base off.

TCRbeta CDR3 regions were amplified from genomic DNA using the immunoSEQ Assay, a bias-controlled multiplex PCR. As for the authors' bioinformatics: Within the assay, amplification of reference gene primers was used to estimate how many nucleated cells each sample contained. To quantify the absolute abundance of each unique TCRbeta CDR3 rearrangement, sequence reads were collapsed and filtered. For each sample, productive Simpson clonality was calculated as the square root of Simpson's diversity index across productive rearrangements. TCRdb retrieved this table from immuneACCESS and kept in-frame rearrangements only. Not all clones are present; in checked studies, unresolved V genes account for under half, and no reason is known for the remainder. That table supplies the V and J calls and clone size; D and trimming were determined from the DNA. The sample includes about 41,000 clones, with more than 70% observed a single time. The top ten clonotypes cover about 4.6% of the sample.

The specimen sequenced was peripheral blood. The sequence was obtained from a human donor in a cohort sampled during active COVID-19. The chain couples TRBV29-1 to TRBJ1-3; TRBD1 fits 10 bases in the junction. The nucleotide sequence is given as TGCAGCGTTCTGGGGCCGGGACAGGGGTCCTCTGGAAACACCATATATTTT. Its protein is CSVLGPGQGSSGNTIYF.